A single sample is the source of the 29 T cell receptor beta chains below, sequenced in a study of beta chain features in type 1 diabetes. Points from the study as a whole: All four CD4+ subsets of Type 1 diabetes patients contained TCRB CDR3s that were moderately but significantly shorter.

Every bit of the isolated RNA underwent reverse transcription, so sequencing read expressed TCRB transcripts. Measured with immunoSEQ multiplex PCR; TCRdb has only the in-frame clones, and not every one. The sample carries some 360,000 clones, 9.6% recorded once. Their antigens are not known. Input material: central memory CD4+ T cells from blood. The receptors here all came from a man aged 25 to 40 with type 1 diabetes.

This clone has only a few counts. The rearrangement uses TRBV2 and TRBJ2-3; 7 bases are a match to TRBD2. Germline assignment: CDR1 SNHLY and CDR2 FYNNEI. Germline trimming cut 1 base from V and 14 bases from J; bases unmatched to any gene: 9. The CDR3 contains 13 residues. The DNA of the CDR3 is TGTGCCAGCAGTGAAGAAGGGGCAGCGGGATCGTATTTT. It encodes CASSEEGAAGSYF.

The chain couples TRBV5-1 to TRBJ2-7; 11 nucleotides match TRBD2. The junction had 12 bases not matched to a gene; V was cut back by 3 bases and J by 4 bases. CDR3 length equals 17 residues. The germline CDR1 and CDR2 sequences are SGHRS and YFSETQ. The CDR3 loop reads CASSSLTSGSIGYEQYF. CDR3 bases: TGCGCCAGCAGCTCCCTTACTAGCGGGAGTATCGGTTACGAGCAGTACTTC.

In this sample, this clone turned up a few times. The CDR3 sequence is CASSPFLAGGPYNEQFF. CDR3 nucleotide sequence: TGTGCCAGCAGCCCCTTCCTAGCGGGGGGACCCTACAATGAGCAGTTCTTC. This sequence joins TRBV11-2 and TRBJ2-1, with TRBD2 matching over 11 bases. The CDR3 is made up of 17 amino acids. CDR1 SGHAT and CDR2 FQNNGV come from the germline V gene. Unmatched junction bases numbered 8, after V lost 5 bases and J lost 2 bases.

The CDR3 loop reads CASSLHYSSYEQYF. CDR3 in DNA: TGTGCCAGCAGCCTCCACTACAGCTCCTACGAGCAGTACTTC. The V and J genes are TRBV11-2 and TRBJ2-7, with D uncertain. Trimming shortened V by 5 bases and J by 0 bases, and 11 bases separated the two germline ends. Germline CDR1 and CDR2: SGHAT and FQNNGV. The CDR3 covers 14 residues.

The chain's CDR3 is CASSLGQEETQYF. The CDR3 nucleotides read TGTGCCAGCAGCTTAGGACAGGAAGAGACCCAGTACTTC. The chain links TRBV7-7 to TRBJ2-5; TRBD1 might be the D (6 bases). Germline loops: CDR1 SSHAT, CDR2 FNYEAQ (reference sequence). The germline V and J ends were trimmed by 1 base and 3 bases, with 6 bases remaining between them. The length of the CDR3 is 13 residues. The entire variable domain, with the rest obtained from reference TRBV7-7 and TRBJ2-5, is as follows: GAGVSQSPRYKVTKRGQDVTLRCDPISSHATLYWYQQALGQGPEFLTYFNYEAQPDKSGLPSDRFSAERPEGSISTLTIQRTEQRDSAMYRCASSLGQEETQYFGPGTRLLVL.

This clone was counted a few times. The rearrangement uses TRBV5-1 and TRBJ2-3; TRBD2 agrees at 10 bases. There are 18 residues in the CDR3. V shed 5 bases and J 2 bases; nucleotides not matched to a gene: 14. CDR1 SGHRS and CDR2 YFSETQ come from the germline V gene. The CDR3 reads CASSFRVSGRTSTDTQYF. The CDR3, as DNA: TGCGCCAGCAGTTTCCGGGTTAGCGGGAGGACCTCCACAGATACGCAGTATTTT.

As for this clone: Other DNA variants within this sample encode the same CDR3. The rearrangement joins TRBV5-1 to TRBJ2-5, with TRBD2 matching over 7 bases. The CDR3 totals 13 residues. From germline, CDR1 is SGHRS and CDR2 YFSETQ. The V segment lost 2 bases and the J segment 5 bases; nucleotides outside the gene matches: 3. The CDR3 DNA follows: TGCGCCAGCAGCTTCGGTAGCGGGGAGACCCAGTACTTC. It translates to CASSFGSGETQYF.

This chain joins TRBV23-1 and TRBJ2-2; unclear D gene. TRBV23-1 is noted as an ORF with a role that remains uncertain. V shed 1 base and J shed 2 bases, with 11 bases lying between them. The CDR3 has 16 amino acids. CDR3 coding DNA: TGCGCCAGCAGTCAATTCCCCCTCGACAACACCGGGGAGCTGTTTTTT. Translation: CASSQFPLDNTGELFF.

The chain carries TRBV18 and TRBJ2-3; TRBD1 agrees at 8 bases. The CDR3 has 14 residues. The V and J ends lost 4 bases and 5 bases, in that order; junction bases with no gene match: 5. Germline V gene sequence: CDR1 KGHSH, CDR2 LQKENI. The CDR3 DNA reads TGTGCCAGCTCACTGGGACAGGAGAAAGATACGCAGTATTTT. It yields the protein CASSLGQEKDTQYF.

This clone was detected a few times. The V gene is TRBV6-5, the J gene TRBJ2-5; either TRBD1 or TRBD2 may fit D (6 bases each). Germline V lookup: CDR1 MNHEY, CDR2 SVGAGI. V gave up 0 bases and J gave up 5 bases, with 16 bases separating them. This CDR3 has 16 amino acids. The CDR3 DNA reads TGTGCCAGCAGTTACTCGATTGCCGGGGGCGGGGAGACCCAGTACTTC. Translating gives CASSYSIAGGGETQYF.

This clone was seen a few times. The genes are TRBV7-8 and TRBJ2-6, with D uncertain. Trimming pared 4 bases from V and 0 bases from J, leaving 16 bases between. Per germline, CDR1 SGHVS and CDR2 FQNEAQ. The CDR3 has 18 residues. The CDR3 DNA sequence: TGTGCCAGCAGCTCCCTGGGTCGAGCAAGCTCTGGGGCCAACGTCCTGACTTTC. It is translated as CASSSLGRASSGANVLTF. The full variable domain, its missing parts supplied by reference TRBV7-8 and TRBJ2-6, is GAGVSQSPRYKVAKRGQDVALRCDPISGHVSLFWYQQALGQGPEFLTYFQNEAQLDKSGLPSDRFFAERPEGSVSTLKIQRTQQEDSAVYLCASSSLGRASSGANVLTFGAGSRLTVL.

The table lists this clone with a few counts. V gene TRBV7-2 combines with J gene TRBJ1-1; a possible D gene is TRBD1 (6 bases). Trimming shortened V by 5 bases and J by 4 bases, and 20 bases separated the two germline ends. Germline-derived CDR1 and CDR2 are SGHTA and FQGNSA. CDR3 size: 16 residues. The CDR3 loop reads CASSPGALAGGTEAFF. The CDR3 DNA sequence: TGTGCCAGCAGCCCGGGGGCCCTGGCGGGAGGCACTGAAGCTTTCTTT.

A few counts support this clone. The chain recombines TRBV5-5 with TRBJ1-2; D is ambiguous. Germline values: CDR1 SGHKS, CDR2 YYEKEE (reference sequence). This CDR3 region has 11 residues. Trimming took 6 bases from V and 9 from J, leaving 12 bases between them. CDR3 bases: TGTGCCAGCAATTTCGTCAGTAGCTACACCTTC. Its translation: CASNFVSSYTF.

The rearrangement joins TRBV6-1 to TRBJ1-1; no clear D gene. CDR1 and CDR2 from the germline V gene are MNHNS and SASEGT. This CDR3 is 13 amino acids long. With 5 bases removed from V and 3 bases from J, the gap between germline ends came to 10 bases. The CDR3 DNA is TGTGCCAGCAGTCCCAACTGGGACACTGAAGCTTTCTTT. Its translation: CASSPNWDTEAFF.

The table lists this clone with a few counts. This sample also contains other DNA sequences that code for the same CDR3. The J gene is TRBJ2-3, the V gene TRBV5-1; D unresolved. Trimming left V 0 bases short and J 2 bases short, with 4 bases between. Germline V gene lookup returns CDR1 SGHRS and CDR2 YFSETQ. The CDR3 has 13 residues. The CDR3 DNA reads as TGCGCCAGCAGCTTGGTACCCACAGATACGCAGTATTTT. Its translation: CASSLVPTDTQYF.

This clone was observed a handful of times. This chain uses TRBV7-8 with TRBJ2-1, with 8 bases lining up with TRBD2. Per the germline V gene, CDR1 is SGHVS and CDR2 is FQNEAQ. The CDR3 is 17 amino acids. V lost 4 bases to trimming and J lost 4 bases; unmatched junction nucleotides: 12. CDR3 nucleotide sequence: TGTGCCAGCAGCTCTCGAAGCGGGAGTGGGGAATACAATGAGCAGTTCTTC. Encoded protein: CASSSRSGSGEYNEQFF.

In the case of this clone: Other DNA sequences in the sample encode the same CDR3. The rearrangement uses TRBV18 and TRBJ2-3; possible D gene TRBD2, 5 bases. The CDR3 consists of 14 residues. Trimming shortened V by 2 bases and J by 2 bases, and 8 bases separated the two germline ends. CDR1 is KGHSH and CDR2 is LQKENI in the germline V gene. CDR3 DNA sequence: TGTGCCAGCTCACCAAGCGGAGCCACAGATACGCAGTATTTT. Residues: CASSPSGATDTQYF.

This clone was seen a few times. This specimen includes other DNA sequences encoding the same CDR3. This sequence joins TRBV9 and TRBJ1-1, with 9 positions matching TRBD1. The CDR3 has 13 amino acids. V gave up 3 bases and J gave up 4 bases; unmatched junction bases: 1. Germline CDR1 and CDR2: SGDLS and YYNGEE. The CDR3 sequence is CASSGQGVTEAFF. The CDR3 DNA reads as TGTGCCAGCAGCGGACAGGGGGTCACTGAAGCTTTCTTT. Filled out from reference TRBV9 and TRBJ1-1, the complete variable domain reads DSGVTQTPKHLITATGQRVTLRCSPRSGDLSVYWYQQSLDQGLQFLIQYYNGEERAKGNILERFSAQQFPDLHSELNLSSLELGDSALYFCASSGQGVTEAFFGQGTRLTVV.

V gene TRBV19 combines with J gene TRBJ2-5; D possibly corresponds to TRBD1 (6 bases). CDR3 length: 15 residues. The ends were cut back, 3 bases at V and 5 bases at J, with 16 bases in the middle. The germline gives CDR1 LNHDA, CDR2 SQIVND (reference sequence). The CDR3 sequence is CASSITGTGGETQYF. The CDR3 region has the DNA TGTGCCAGTAGTATTACAGGGACGGGCGGTGAGACCCAGTACTTC. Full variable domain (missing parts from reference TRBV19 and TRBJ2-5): DGGITQSPKYLFRKEGQNVTLSCEQNLNHDAMYWYRQDPGQGLRLIYYSQIVNDFQKGDIAEGYSVSREKKESFPLTVTSAQKNPTAFYLCASSITGTGGETQYFGPGTRLLVL.

CDR3 bases: TGCGCCAGCAGCCCGACAGGGGCCCCCACAGATACGCAGTATTTT. This sequence encodes CASSPTGAPTDTQYF. The chain has TRBV5-1 and TRBJ2-3, with 8 bases lining up with TRBD1. The CDR3 sequence is 15 residues long. V trimming: 4 bases; J trimming: 2 bases; junction bases outside the gene matches: 6. Germline V gene lookup returns CDR1 SGHRS and CDR2 YFSETQ.

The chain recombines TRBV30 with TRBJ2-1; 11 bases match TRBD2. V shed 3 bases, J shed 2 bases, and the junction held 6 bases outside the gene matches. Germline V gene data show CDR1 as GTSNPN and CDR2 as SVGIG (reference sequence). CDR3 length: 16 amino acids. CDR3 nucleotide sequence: TGTGCCTGGAGGATACTAGCGGGAGCCCCCTACAATGAGCAGTTCTTC. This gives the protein CAWRILAGAPYNEQFF.

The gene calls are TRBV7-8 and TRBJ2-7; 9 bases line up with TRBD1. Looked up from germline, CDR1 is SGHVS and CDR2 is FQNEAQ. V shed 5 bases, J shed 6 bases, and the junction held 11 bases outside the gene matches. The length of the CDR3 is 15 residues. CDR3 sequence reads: CASSPAPGQGVEQYF. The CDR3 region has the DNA TGTGCCAGCAGCCCTGCCCCGGGACAGGGAGTCGAGCAGTACTTC.

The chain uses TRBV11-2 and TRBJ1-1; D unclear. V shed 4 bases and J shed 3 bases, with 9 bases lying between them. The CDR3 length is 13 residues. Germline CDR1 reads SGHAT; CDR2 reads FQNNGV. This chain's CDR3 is CASSSPRYTEAFF. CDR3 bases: TGTGCCAGCAGCTCCCCAAGGTACACTGAAGCTTTCTTT.

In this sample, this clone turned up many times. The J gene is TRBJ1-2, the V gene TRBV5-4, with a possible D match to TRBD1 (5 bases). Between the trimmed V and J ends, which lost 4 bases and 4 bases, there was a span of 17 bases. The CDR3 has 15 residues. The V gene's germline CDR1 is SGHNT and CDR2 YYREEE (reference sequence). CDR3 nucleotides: TGTGCCAGCAGCCGGCAGATGGGGGTTGGCTATGGCTACACCTTC. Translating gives CASSRQMGVGYGYTF.

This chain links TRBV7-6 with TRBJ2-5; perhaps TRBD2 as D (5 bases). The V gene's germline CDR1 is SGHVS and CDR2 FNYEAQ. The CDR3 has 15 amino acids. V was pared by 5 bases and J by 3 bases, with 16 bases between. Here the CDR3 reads CASSEGSGGEETQYF. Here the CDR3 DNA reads TGTGCCAGCAGCGAAGGGAGTGGCGGCGAAGAGACCCAGTACTTC.

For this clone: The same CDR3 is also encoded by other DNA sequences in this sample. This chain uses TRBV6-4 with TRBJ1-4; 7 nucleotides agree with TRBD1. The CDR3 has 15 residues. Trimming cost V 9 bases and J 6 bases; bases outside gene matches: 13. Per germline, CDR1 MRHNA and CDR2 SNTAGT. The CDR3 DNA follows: TGTGCCAGTCTTAGACCGGGACAGCGGGATGAAAAACTGTTTTTT. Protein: CASLRPGQRDEKLFF.

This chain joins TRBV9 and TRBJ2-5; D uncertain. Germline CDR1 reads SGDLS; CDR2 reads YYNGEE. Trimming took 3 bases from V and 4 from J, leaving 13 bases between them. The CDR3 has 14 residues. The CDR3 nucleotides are TGTGCCAGCAGCGAGGCTTATACGGGAGAGACCCAGTACTTC. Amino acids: CASSEAYTGETQYF.

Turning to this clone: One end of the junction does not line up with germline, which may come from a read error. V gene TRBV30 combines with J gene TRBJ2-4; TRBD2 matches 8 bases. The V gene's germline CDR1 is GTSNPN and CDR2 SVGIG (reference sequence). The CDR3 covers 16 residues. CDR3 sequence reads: CACSDGRAVAKNIQYF. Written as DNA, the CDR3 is TGTGCCTGCAGTGACGGGAGGGCCGTAGCCAAAAACATTCAGTACTTC.

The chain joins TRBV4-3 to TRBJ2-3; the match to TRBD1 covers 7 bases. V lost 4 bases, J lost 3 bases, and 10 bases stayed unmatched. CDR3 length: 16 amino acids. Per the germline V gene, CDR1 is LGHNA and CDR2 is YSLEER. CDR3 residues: CASSPSYGDRTDTQYF. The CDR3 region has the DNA TGCGCCAGCAGCCCATCTTACGGGGACAGAACAGATACGCAGTATTTT.